The clone carrying this T cell receptor beta chain was seen a single time. These data belong to a study of cytotoxic CD8 clonotypes in ibrutinib-treated CLL. Across the whole study: The study included eleven to twelve relapsed/refractory and under 16 treatment-naive patients; 17 had IGHV unmutated disease.

Germline assignment: CDR1 ENHRY and CDR2 SYGVKD. This CDR3 comprises 15 residues. After removal of 7 bases from V and 1 base from J, the junction contained 8 bases not matched to a gene. Generated by immunoSEQ multiplex PCR, the TCRdb table keeps only in-frame clones and is missing some. The repertoire holds over 15,000 clones, roughly 80% seen once, with roughly 5.8% in the top ten. Specimen: PBMCs, collected before ibrutinib treatment. The TCR comes from a human donor with chronic lymphocytic leukemia. The chain recombines TRBV10-3 with TRBJ1-1, with 8 bases aligning to TRBD1. The CDR3, as DNA: TGTGCCATCACCGGGACAGGCCCGGAGAACACTGAAGCTTTCTTT. Translating gives CAITGTGPENTEAFF.